One TCR beta chain is described in this entry. This clone's antigen is unknown. The input lacks base qualities; no much larger clone sits a single base away. The immunoSEQ Assay, a bias-controlled multiplex PCR, was used to amplify TCRbeta CDR3 regions from genomic DNA. In the paper's pipeline: Within the assay, amplification of reference gene primers was used to estimate how many nucleated cells each sample contained. To quantify the absolute abundance of each unique TCRbeta CDR3 rearrangement, sequence reads were collapsed and filtered. For each sample, productive Simpson clonality was calculated as the square root of Simpson's diversity index over productive rearrangements. TCRdb limited this immuneACCESS table to in-frame rearrangements with V and J called. A share of clones is missing; checked studies link under half to unresolved V genes, and the rest is unexplained. V and J calls and clone size are copied from that table; D and trimming were computed from the DNA. The sample table contains 90,000 to 120,000 clones; only one count was recorded for about nine tenths of them. The top ten clones comprise 0.97% of the sample.

Whole blood was collected in K2EDTA tubes by collaborating institutions according to the institutions' own protocols. For TCRbeta analysis, collaborators shipped samples in one of three forms: frozen whole blood, isolated PBMCs, or DNA extracted from either of those sample types. CDR1 and CDR2 are read off the germline V gene as SGHAT and FQNNGV. The CDR3, from cysteine to phenylalanine, totals 15 residues. The entry retains the CDR3 DNA only, 45 bases that are in frame from base 1. The germline V and J ends show losses of 5 bases and 3 bases respectively, and no gene match explains 4 bases of the junction. This sample was taken from a study of blood T cell repertoires in COVID-19 (dated by TCRdb to about 2020). In the study overall: Collaborator samples came from the United States, Italy and Spain and covered acute and convalescent phases of COVID-19. The repertoires were released in a freely available public database intended as a resource for research on the immune response to SARS-CoV-2. Nearly every sample came with metadata listing a de-identified subject ID, COVID-19 status, age in years and sex. The prospective study material was composed of cDNA or gDNA derived from T cells, B-cell-depleted T cells, or PBMCs. Subjects who had been exposed to COVID-19, were actively infected with it, or had recovered from it provided the deeply sampled blood TCRbeta repertoires that made up the dataset. The samples were drawn from two sources: the first 160 participants of the ongoing ImmuneRACE study, and about 1,300 subjects contributed by 6 global collaborators. Where HLA class I and class II types were available, the types were taken from metadata supplied by the sample provider, not from assay-based typing. General conclusions and limits of the study: The amount of clinical and demographic metadata varied by source and participant and was provided uncurated.

The rearrangement joined TRBV11-2 to TRBJ2-2; 9 central nucleotides agree with TRBD2. The specimen sequenced was peripheral blood. The sequence came from a man aged 55-75 years with acute or convalescent COVID-19. The DNA is as follows: TGTGCCAGCAGCACTCTAGCGGGATACACCGGGGAGCTGTTTTTT. This codes for CASSTLAGYTGELFF.